This record concerns one TCR beta chain sequence. Method: immunoSEQ multiplex PCR; TCRdb's copy keeps in-frame clones and lacks some. The sample records about 50,000 clones, 60% to 85% being singletons. The length of the CDR3 is 13 residues. Germline V gene lookup returns CDR1 SGHRS and CDR2 YFSETQ. V trimming: 2 bases; J trimming: 4 bases; junction bases outside the gene matches: 1. The record originates from a study of PD-L1 blockade in urothelial cancer. The time point is: pretreatment peripheral blood. The source of this sequence is a man in his sixties or seventies with urothelial cancer. Sample: PBMCs, taken around atezolizumab (anti-PD-L1) treatment. The J gene is TRBJ2-5, the V gene TRBV5-1; 8 bases align to TRBD2. In DNA form, the CDR3 reads TGCGCCAGCAGCTTAGCGGGAGCAGAGACCCAGTACTTC. Its translation is CASSLAGAETQYF.